Each of the 8 T cell receptor beta chains below was sequenced from the same sample in a study of blood T cell repertoires in COVID-19 (dated by TCRdb to the early 2020s). Library generation was performed with the immunoSEQ multiplex PCR assay. The immuneACCESS repertoire file appears here via TCRdb, limited to in-frame rearrangements. These files lack a portion of the clones; in checked studies, under half of the deficit traces to unresolved V genes, and the cause of the others is not known. The table for this sample lists 250,000 to 350,000 clones; 90% of them were counted only once. About 7% of the sample comes from the top ten. The sequenced material came from peripheral blood. These receptors all stem from a woman aged 25 to 39 with COVID-19, enrolled during active disease.

The genes are TRBV28 and TRBJ2-7; 8 bases are shared with TRBD2. The length of the CDR3 is 13 residues. Looked up from germline, CDR1 is MDHEN and CDR2 is SYDVKM. V dropped 9 bases and J dropped 3; count of bases not matched to a gene: 7. The CDR3 is CASLSGKNYEQYF. The CDR3 DNA reads as TGTGCCAGTCTTAGCGGGAAGAACTACGAGCAGTACTTC. The whole variable domain, remainder taken from reference TRBV28 and TRBJ2-7, is DVKVTQSSRYLVKRTGEKVFLECVQDMDHENMFWYRQDPGLGLRLIYFSYDVKMKEKGDIPEGYSVSREKKERFSLILESASTNQTSMYLCASLSGKNYEQYFGPGTRLTVT.

V gene TRBV7-9 combines with J gene TRBJ2-3, with D unclear. Trimming pared 1 base from V and 6 bases from J, leaving 8 bases between. CDR1 SEHNR and CDR2 FQNEAQ come from the germline V gene (reference sequence). The CDR3 runs to 13 residues. The CDR3 DNA sequence: TGTGCCAGCAGCTTAGTGGCCGGGGATACGCAGTATTTT. Its protein product is CASSLVAGDTQYF.

The rearrangement links TRBV6-5 to TRBJ2-1; D is unclear. V lost 6 bases, J lost 4 bases, and 13 bases lay in between. The CDR3 is 14 residues long. Germline CDR1 MNHEY, CDR2 SVGAGI. CDR3 sequence reads: CASSLGLLYNEQFF. DNA of the CDR3: TGTGCCAGCAGCCTGGGCCTGCTTTACAATGAGCAGTTCTTC.

V usage is TRBV7-3 and J usage is TRBJ2-3; 8 bases agree with TRBD2. Germline CDR1 is SGHTA and CDR2 is FQGTGA. Germline trimming cut 1 base from V and 3 bases from J; bases unmatched to any gene: 0. This CDR3 has 14 amino acids. CDR3 residues: CASSLRLATDTQYF. CDR3 coding DNA: TGTGCCAGCAGCTTAAGACTAGCGACAGATACGCAGTATTTT.

The chain links TRBV5-4 to TRBJ1-2; 8 bases line up with TRBD1. The CDR3 runs to 13 residues. Germline-derived CDR1 and CDR2 are SGHNT and YYREEE (reference sequence). Trimming cost V 4 bases and J 3 bases; bases outside gene matches: 2. The CDR3 reads CASSPGGDYGYTF. CDR3 nucleotide sequence: TGTGCCAGCAGCCCAGGGGGCGACTATGGCTACACCTTC.

The chain joins TRBV6-5 to TRBJ1-4; D is possibly TRBD1 (5 bases). Per germline, CDR1 MNHEY and CDR2 SVGAGI. The CDR3 contains 15 residues. The ends were cut back, 2 bases at V and 8 bases at J, with 15 bases in the middle. In nucleotides, the CDR3 is TGTGCCAGCAGTTACGGCGGTTCAGGGCACGAAAAACTGTTTTTT. It encodes CASSYGGSGHEKLFF.

The chain is built from TRBV28 and TRBJ1-3; perhaps TRBD1 as D (6 bases). Germline CDR1 reads MDHEN; CDR2 reads SYDVKM. Trimming took 5 bases from V and 0 from J, leaving 17 bases between them. CDR3 length: 17 residues. CDR3 in DNA: TGTGCCAGCAGTCTAGCCGGGACACTAAGCTCTGGAAACACCATATATTTT. Protein: CASSLAGTLSSGNTIYF. Together with reference TRBV28 and TRBJ1-3, the CDR3 gives the full variable domain: DVKVTQSSRYLVKRTGEKVFLECVQDMDHENMFWYRQDPGLGLRLIYFSYDVKMKEKGDIPEGYSVSREKKERFSLILESASTNQTSMYLCASSLAGTLSSGNTIYFGEGSWLTVV.

Regarding this clone: Here the CDR3 omits its conserved ending phenylalanine or tryptophan, so a read error is the likely source. It is unclear where the CDR3 begins or ends on the DNA, so no DNA is shown, and the CDR3 is as TCRdb lists it. V is TRBV27 and J is TRBJ2-7; TRBD1, the D gene given by the table, was not confirmed from the DNA. The CDR3 region is 8 residues in length, termini included. The V gene's germline CDR1 is MNHEY and CDR2 SMNVEV (reference sequence). CDR3 sequence reads: CASRRQGC.